One and the same sample provided the 27 T cell receptor beta chains below, sequenced in a study of OX40 agonist ivuxolimab in advanced cancers. Libraries were built with the immunoSEQ multiplex PCR assay. Sourced from immuneACCESS, this table was stored by TCRdb with only in-frame sequences that have V and J called. A share of the clones is absent; for the studies checked, an unresolved V gene accounts for under half, and the remainder has no known explanation. This sample has about 100,000 clones in its table, and roughly 89% of those were observed once. The ten largest clones add up to approximately 0.8% of the sample. The sample here was CD4+ or CD8+ T cells sorted from blood, taken in a trial of the OX40 agonist ivuxolimab. The receptors derive from an adult with an advanced solid tumor such as melanoma, head and neck, liver or kidney cancer.

The rearrangement uses TRBV19 and TRBJ2-5, with TRBD2 as a possible D gene (6 bases). Trimming pared 7 bases from V and 7 bases from J, leaving 13 bases between. CDR3 length equals 12 residues. Germline CDR1 reads LNHDA; CDR2 reads SQIVND (reference sequence). DNA of the CDR3: TGTGCCAGTAACGGTCCCGGGGGGACCCAGTACTTC. It specifies CASNGPGGTQYF.

The rearrangement uses TRBV9 and TRBJ1-4, with D maybe TRBD1 (6 bases). The CDR3 spans 14 residues. Per the germline V gene, CDR1 is SGDLS and CDR2 is YYNGEE. The V gene lost 6 bases and the J gene lost 6 bases, with 15 bases spanning the gap. CDR3 coding DNA: TGTGCCAGCAATAGGGGGGACAAGTATGAAAAACTGTTTTTT. This sequence encodes CASNRGDKYEKLFF.

This clone has more than one count but fewer than ten. This rearrangement joins TRBV5-1 to TRBJ1-5, with TRBD1 identical over 8 bases. From germline, CDR1 is SGHRS and CDR2 YFSETQ. The CDR3 covers 15 residues. After removal of 4 bases from V and 3 bases from J, the junction contained 6 bases not matched to a gene. CDR3 amino acids: CASSLTGETNQPQHF. CDR3 nucleotide sequence: TGCGCCAGCAGCCTGACAGGGGAGACCAATCAGCCCCAGCATTTT.

The CDR3 DNA is TGTGCCAGCAGCTTGCAGGGTAACTATGGCTACACCTTC. This sequence encodes CASSLQGNYGYTF. This chain links TRBV5-6 with TRBJ1-2; a weak D match, TRBD1 (5 bases). V lost 1 base, J lost 1 base, and 5 bases lay in between. The CDR3 loop spans 13 amino acids. The germline CDR1 and CDR2 sequences are SGHDT and YYEEEE. Full variable domain (rest looked up from reference TRBV5-6 and TRBJ1-2): DAGVTQSPTHLIKTRGQQVTLRCSPKSGHDTVSWYQQALGQGPQFIFQYYEEEERQRGNFPDRFSGHQFPNYSSELNVNALLLGDSALYLCASSLQGNYGYTFGSGTRLTVV.

The rearrangement links TRBV7-6 to TRBJ2-3; 9 nucleotides line up with TRBD1. V gave up 5 bases and J gave up 5 bases; unmatched junction bases: 8. This CDR3 has 15 amino acids. Looked up from germline, CDR1 is SGHVS and CDR2 is FNYEAQ. CDR3 DNA sequence: TGTGCCAGCAGCCAACAGGGGGCGCAAAGAGATACGCAGTATTTT. As protein: CASSQQGAQRDTQYF.

The chain is built from TRBV27 and TRBJ1-5, with D perhaps TRBD1 (6 bases). The CDR3 extends over 16 amino acids. Germline V gives CDR1 MNHEY, CDR2 SMNVEV (reference sequence). The V and J ends lost 3 bases and 5 bases respectively, with 17 bases between them. As DNA, the CDR3 is TGTGCCAGCAGTTTGAGGGCGGGGGGCGTCGATCAGCCCCAGCATTTT. Translating gives CASSLRAGGVDQPQHF.

This sequence joins TRBV6-5 and TRBJ2-1; D unclear. The CDR3 loop spans 14 amino acids. Trimming stripped 7 bases from V and 6 bases from J, with 16 bases between. From germline, CDR1 is MNHEY and CDR2 SVGAGI. The DNA for the CDR3 is TGTGCCAGCACTCGATCCAAGGGATCCAATGAGCAGTTCTTC. The encoded protein is CASTRSKGSNEQFF.

This chain uses TRBV5-1 with TRBJ1-1, with a possible D match to TRBD1 (6 bases). The CDR3 totals 14 residues. The germline CDR1 and CDR2 sequences are SGHRS and YFSETQ. V was pared by 3 bases and J by 2 bases, with 11 bases between. CDR3 DNA: TGCGCCAGCAGCTCCCAGGGGCGCAACACTGAAGCTTTCTTT. Its protein is CASSSQGRNTEAFF.

This chain joins TRBV5-1 and TRBJ1-2, with D tentatively TRBD1 (5 bases). V dropped 4 bases and J dropped 5 bases, with 18 bases sitting between them. Germline loops: CDR1 SGHRS, CDR2 YFSETQ. This CDR3 has 15 amino acids. The CDR3 DNA follows: TGCGCCAGCAGCCCCGGACACCAAGGAAGGTATGGCTACACCTTC. As protein: CASSPGHQGRYGYTF. The full variable domain, rest sourced from reference TRBV5-1 and TRBJ1-2, is KAGVTQTPRYLIKTRGQQVTLSCSPISGHRSVSWYQQTPGQGLQFLFEYFSETQRNKGNFPGRFSGRQFSNSRSEMNVSTLELGDSALYLCASSPGHQGRYGYTFGSGTRLTVV.

V and J are TRBV9 and TRBJ1-4; 7 bases line up with TRBD1. V was clipped by 2 bases and J by 8 bases; unmatched bases: 6. Germline-derived CDR1 and CDR2 are SGDLS and YYNGEE. The CDR3 consists of 14 residues. CDR3 residues: CASSVTGVREKLFF. The CDR3 nucleotides read TGTGCCAGCAGCGTTACAGGGGTAAGAGAAAAACTGTTTTTT. The entire variable domain, with the rest obtained from reference TRBV9 and TRBJ1-4, is as follows: DSGVTQTPKHLITATGQRVTLRCSPRSGDLSVYWYQQSLDQGLQFLIQYYNGEERAKGNILERFSAQQFPDLHSELNLSSLELGDSALYFCASSVTGVREKLFFGSGTQLSVL.

This clone was observed once. V is TRBV5-1 and J is TRBJ1-2, with D perhaps matching TRBD1 (6 bases). The CDR3 runs 14 residues. Germline CDR1 and CDR2: SGHRS and YFSETQ. Deletions cut 3 bases from V and 5 bases from J, with 14 bases between. CDR3 sequence reads: CASSYHSGEYGYTF. CDR3 nucleotide sequence: TGCGCCAGCAGCTATCATTCAGGGGAGTATGGCTACACCTTC.

The chain couples TRBV11-2 to TRBJ2-5; 11 bases are shared with TRBD2. The DNA matches TRBJ2-7 better at its end, which makes the J call doubtful. Germline-derived CDR1 and CDR2 are SGHAT and FQNNGV. The CDR3 covers 15 residues. The CDR3 coding sequence is TGTGCCAGCAGCCCGACTAGCGGGGTCTCCTACGAGCAGTACTTC. Residues: CASSPTSGVSYEQYF.

The CDR3 DNA is TGTGCCAGCAGTTCCAGGAAAAGTGGCTCCTACGAGCAGTACTTC. It specifies CASSSRKSGSYEQYF. This chain connects TRBV28 to TRBJ2-7; no reliable D call. Trimming removed 4 bases at V and 0 bases at J, with 13 bases between. The CDR3 runs to 15 residues. The germline V gene encodes CDR1 MDHEN and CDR2 SYDVKM.

V gene TRBV19 combines with J gene TRBJ2-1; D is perhaps TRBD1 (6 bases). The germline V and J ends were trimmed by 5 bases and 3 bases, with 14 bases remaining between them. CDR1 is LNHDA and CDR2 is SQIVND in the germline V gene (reference sequence). The CDR3 totals 15 residues. DNA of the CDR3: TGTGCCAGTAGTGAAGGCAGGGGAAGCTACAATGAGCAGTTCTTC. It translates to CASSEGRGSYNEQFF.

The rearrangement links TRBV19 to TRBJ2-3; D unresolved. Trimming pared 8 bases from V and 0 bases from J, leaving 3 bases between. The CDR3 totals 11 residues. The germline V gene encodes CDR1 LNHDA and CDR2 SQIVND (reference sequence). CDR3 sequence (DNA): TGTGCCAGTCTTAGCACAGATACGCAGTATTTT. It is translated as CASLSTDTQYF.

This clone was seen once. This rearrangement joins TRBV28 to TRBJ2-2; D is possibly TRBD1 or TRBD2 (5 bases each). The CDR3 is made up of 14 amino acids. Germline V gene sequence: CDR1 MDHEN, CDR2 SYDVKM. V lost 6 bases, J lost 3 bases, and 11 bases lay in between. CDR3 DNA sequence: TGTGCCAGCAGCAGAGAGGGGTACACCGGGGAGCTGTTTTTT. It specifies CASSREGYTGELFF.

The V gene is TRBV6-6, the J gene TRBJ2-7, with TRBD1 matching over 8 bases. The trim removed 7 bases at V and 1 base at J, leaving 12 bases unmatched. Germline V gives CDR1 MNHNY, CDR2 SVGAGI (reference sequence). This CDR3 contains 16 residues. This CDR3 is CASTQTLQGGSYEQYF. The CDR3 coding sequence is TGTGCCAGCACCCAGACACTACAGGGGGGTTCCTACGAGCAGTACTTC.

The chain links TRBV6-6 to TRBJ2-2, with unresolved D. Germline CDR1 reads MNHNY; CDR2 reads SVGAGI (reference sequence). The CDR3 contains 14 residues. V lost 2 bases to trimming and J lost 4 bases, with 8 bases between them. This chain's CDR3 is CASSYRVSTGELFF. Written as DNA, the CDR3 is TGTGCCAGCAGTTACAGGGTATCCACCGGGGAGCTGTTTTTT.

V usage is TRBV27 and J usage is TRBJ2-3; no definite D call. This CDR3 is built from 14 residues. Trimming left V 2 bases short and J 5 bases short, with 11 bases between. CDR1 is MNHEY, CDR2 SMNVEV, per germline (reference sequence). CDR3 sequence reads: CASSLAGLGDTQYF. The CDR3 DNA is TGTGCCAGCAGTTTAGCTGGGCTGGGAGATACGCAGTATTTT.

J is TRBJ2-6 and V is TRBV29-1; TRBD1 might be the D (6 bases). CDR1 and CDR2 from the germline V gene are SQVTM and ANQGSEA. V lost 3 bases to trimming and J lost 0 bases, with 12 bases between them. This CDR3 comprises 16 residues. The DNA of the CDR3 is TGCAGCGTTGAGAGGGACACCGACTCTGGGGCCAACGTCCTGACTTTC. Translating gives CSVERDTDSGANVLTF.

This chain joins TRBV13 and TRBJ2-1; 7 bases align to TRBD2. Germline V gene sequence: CDR1 PRHDT, CDR2 FYEKMQ (reference sequence). V dropped 5 bases and J dropped 14; count of bases not matched to a gene: 9. CDR3 size: 12 residues. The CDR3: CASSLGREREFF. CDR3 bases: TGTGCCAGCAGCCTGGGGAGGGAGCGGGAGTTCTTC.

For this clone: The junction and the germline gene differ at one end; a read error may be behind it. This chain uses TRBV7-9 with TRBJ2-4, with TRBD2 matching over 9 bases. Germline CDR1 is SEHNR and CDR2 is FQNEAQ (reference sequence). This CDR3 has 15 amino acids. This chain's CDR3 is CASSLAGPREDIQYF. The CDR3 DNA reads TGTGCCAGCAGCCTAGCGGGGCCACGCGAGGACATTCAGTACTTC. Full variable domain (missing parts from reference TRBV7-9 and TRBJ2-4): DTGVSQNPRHKITKRGQNVTFRCDPISEHNRLYWYRQTLGQGPEFLTYFQNEAQLEKSRLLSDRFSAERPKGSFSTLEIQRTEQGDSAMYLCASSLAGPREDIQYFGAGTRLSVL.

J is TRBJ2-7 and V is TRBV2, with D possibly called TRBD1 or TRBD2 (5 bases each). CDR1 and CDR2 from the germline V gene are SNHLY and FYNNEI. The V end lost 4 bases, the J end lost 4 bases, and 11 bases lay between the germline ends. The length of the CDR3 is 13 residues. CDR3 residues: CASSAGPQYEQYF. CDR3 DNA: TGTGCCAGCAGTGCGGGACCGCAGTACGAGCAGTACTTC.

The V and J genes are TRBV6-6 and TRBJ2-6; D may correspond to TRBD1 or TRBD2 (5 bases each). CDR1 and CDR2 (germline): MNHNY, SVGAGI (reference sequence). The CDR3 loop spans 14 amino acids. The germline V and J ends were trimmed by 7 bases and 4 bases, with 11 bases remaining between them. CDR3 DNA: TGTGCCAGCATCGACGGGGCCGGGGCCAACGTCCTGACTTTC. This codes for CASIDGAGANVLTF.

The CDR3 region is CASSQGDFNTGELFF. The CDR3 DNA reads TGCGCCAGCAGCCAAGGGGACTTTAACACCGGGGAGCTGTTTTTT. The chain employs TRBV4-1 and TRBJ2-2, with a possible D match to TRBD2 (6 bases). V lost 1 base and J 2 bases, leaving 8 bases between the germline ends. CDR3 length equals 15 residues. Per the germline V gene, CDR1 is MGHRA and CDR2 is YSYEKL.

This chain connects TRBV18 to TRBJ1-1, with 8 bases aligning to TRBD1. The V gene's germline CDR1 is KGHSH and CDR2 LQKENI. CDR3 size: 15 residues. J lost 1 base, V lost 6 bases, and 7 bases had no gene match. The CDR3 loop reads CASSPNRGGNTEAFF. The CDR3 nucleotides read TGTGCCAGCTCTCCCAACAGGGGGGGGAACACTGAAGCTTTCTTT.

This clone has only one observation. At one end the junction does not follow the germline gene, possibly because of a read error. V usage is TRBV20-1 and J usage is TRBJ2-7; no clear D gene. The germline V gene encodes CDR1 DFQATT and CDR2 SNEGSKA (reference sequence). The CDR3 consists of 11 residues. In nucleotides, the CDR3 is TGCAGTGCTAGAGGGAACTTTCCCCCGAACTTC. Protein: CSARGNFPPNF.